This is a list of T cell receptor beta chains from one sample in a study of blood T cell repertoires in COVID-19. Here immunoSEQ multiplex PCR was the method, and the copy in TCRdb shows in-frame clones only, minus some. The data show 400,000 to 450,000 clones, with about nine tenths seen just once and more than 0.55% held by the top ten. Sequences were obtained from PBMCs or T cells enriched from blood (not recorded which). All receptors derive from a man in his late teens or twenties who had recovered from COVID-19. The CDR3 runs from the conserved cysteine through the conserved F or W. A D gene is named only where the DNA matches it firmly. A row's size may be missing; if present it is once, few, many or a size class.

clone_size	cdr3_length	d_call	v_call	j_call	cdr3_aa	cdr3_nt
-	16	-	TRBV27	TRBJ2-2	CASSLSDRVETGELFF	TGTGCCAGCAGTTTATCCGACCGGGTTGAGACCGGGGAGCTGTTTTTT
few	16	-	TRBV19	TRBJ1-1	CASSRTLRGVGTEAFF	TGTGCCAGTAGTAGGACACTCAGGGGAGTAGGCACTGAAGCTTTCTTT
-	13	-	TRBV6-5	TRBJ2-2	CASSLVATGELFF	TGTGCCAGCAGTCTAGTGGCCACCGGGGAGCTGTTTTTT
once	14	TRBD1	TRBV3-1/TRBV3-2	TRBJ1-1	CASSQTTGGPEAFF	TGTGCCAGCAGCCAAACGACAGGGGGCCCTGAAGCTTTCTTT
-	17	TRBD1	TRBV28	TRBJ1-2	CASSTLGQGLVGYGYTF	TGTGCCAGCAGTACCTTGGGACAGGGTCTCGTCGGCTATGGCTACACCTTC
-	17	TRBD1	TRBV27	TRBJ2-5	CASSYQRQGTSVETQYF	TGTGCCAGCAGTTATCAACGACAGGGGACCTCTGTGGAGACCCAGTACTTC
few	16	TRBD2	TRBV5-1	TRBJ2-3	CASSLDPGGSTDTQYF	TGCGCCAGCAGCTTGGATCCGGGAGGGAGCACAGATACGCAGTATTTT
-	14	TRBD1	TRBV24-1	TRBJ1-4	CATSEPGQHEKLFF	TGTGCCACCAGTGAACCGGGACAGCATGAAAAACTGTTTTTT
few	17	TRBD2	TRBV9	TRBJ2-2	CASSVGLAGVNTGELFF	TGTGCCAGCAGCGTAGGACTAGCGGGAGTGAACACCGGGGAGCTGTTTTTT
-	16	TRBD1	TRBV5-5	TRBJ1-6	CASSRQVRTGSSPLHF	TGTGCCAGCAGCCGCCAAGTAAGGACAGGGAGTTCACCCCTCCACTTT
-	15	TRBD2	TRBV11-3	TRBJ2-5	CASSATSGPQETQYF	TGTGCCAGCAGCGCTACTAGCGGACCTCAAGAGACCCAGTACTTC
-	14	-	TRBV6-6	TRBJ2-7	CASSPDRTTYEQYF	TGTGCCAGCAGTCCAGACAGAACTACCTACGAGCAGTACTTC
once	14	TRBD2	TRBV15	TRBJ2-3	CASWTSGTTDTQYF	TGTGCCTCATGGACTAGCGGGACCACAGATACGCAGTATTTT
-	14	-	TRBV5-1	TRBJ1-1	CASSLRSQNTEAFF	TGCGCCAGCAGCTTGCGGTCCCAAAACACTGAAGCTTTCTTT
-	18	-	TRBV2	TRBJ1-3	CASSEISYRKDSGNTIYF	TGTGCCAGCTCCGAGATAAGCTACAGGAAAGACTCTGGAAACACCATATATTTT
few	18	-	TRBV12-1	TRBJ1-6	CASSPKDSLSSYNSPLHF	TGTGCCAGCAGCCCGAAGGACAGCCTAAGCTCCTATAATTCACCCCTCCACTTT
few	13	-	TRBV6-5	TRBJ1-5	CASSQSLRQPQHF	TGTGCCAGCAGCCAATCCTTGCGTCAGCCCCAGCATTTT
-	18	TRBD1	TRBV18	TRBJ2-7	CASSPRSLADRGSYEQYF	TGTGCCAGCTCACCACGTTCCTTGGCGGACAGGGGCTCCTACGAGCAGTACTTC
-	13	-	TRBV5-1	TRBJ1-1	CASRRSMNTEAFF	TGCGCCAGCCGGCGGTCGATGAACACTGAAGCTTTCTTT
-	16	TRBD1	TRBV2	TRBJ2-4	CASSETTGGDKNIQYF	TGTGCCAGCAGTGAAACAACAGGGGGCGACAAAAACATTCAGTACTTC
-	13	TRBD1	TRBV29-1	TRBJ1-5	CSVGQGEGQPQHF	TGCAGCGTTGGACAGGGAGAGGGTCAGCCCCAGCATTTT
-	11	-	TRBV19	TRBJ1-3	CASRPVDTIYF	TGTGCCAGTAGGCCGGTGGACACCATATATTTT
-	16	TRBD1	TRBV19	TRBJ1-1	CASQRQGAYPNTEAFF	TGTGCCAGCCAACGACAGGGGGCATACCCGAACACTGAAGCTTTCTTT
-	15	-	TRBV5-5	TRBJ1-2	CASSLEVEPRYGYTF	TGTGCCAGCAGCTTGGAAGTGGAACCCAGGTATGGCTACACCTTC
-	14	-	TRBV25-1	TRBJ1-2	CASSATGRNYGYTF	TGTGCCAGCAGTGCTACGGGGAGAAACTATGGCTACACCTTC
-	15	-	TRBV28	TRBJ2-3	CASSFEAGYIDTQYF	TGTGCCAGCAGTTTCGAGGCAGGGTACATTGATACGCAGTATTTT
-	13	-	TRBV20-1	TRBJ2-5	CSASRTAQETQYF	TGCAGTGCTAGTAGGACAGCTCAAGAGACCCAGTACTTC
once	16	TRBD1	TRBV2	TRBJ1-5	CASSNFGQGGNQPQHF	TGTGCCAGCAGTAACTTCGGACAGGGGGGCAATCAGCCCCAGCATTTT
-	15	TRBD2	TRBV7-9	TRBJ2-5	CASSLGTSGEETQYF	TGTGCCAGCAGCTTGGGGACTAGCGGAGAAGAGACCCAGTACTTC
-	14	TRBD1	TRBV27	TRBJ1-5	CASSSGGSGQPQHF	TGTGCCAGCAGTTCAGGGGGTTCGGGGCAGCCCCAGCATTTT
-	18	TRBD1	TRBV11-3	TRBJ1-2	CASSLRGQSSVKGYGYTF	TGTGCCAGCAGCTTAAGGGGACAGAGTAGCGTGAAGGGTTATGGCTACACCTTC
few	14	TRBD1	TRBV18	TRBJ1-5	CASSDRASNQPQHF	TGTGCCAGCTCAGACAGGGCAAGCAATCAGCCCCAGCATTTT
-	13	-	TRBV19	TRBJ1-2	CASRQEGNYGYTF	TGTGCCAGTAGGCAGGAGGGGAACTATGGCTACACCTTC
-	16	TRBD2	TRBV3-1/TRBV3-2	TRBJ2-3	CASSRASGRRADTQYF	TGTGCCAGCAGCCGGGCTAGCGGGAGGAGGGCAGATACGCAGTATTTT
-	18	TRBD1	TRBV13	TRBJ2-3	CASSDRTGGELSTDTQYF	TGTGCCAGCAGCGATCGGACAGGGGGCGAACTCAGCACAGATACGCAGTATTTT
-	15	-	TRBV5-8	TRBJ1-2	CASSLASSSGYGYTF	TGTGCCAGCAGCTTGGCCAGCTCAAGCGGCTATGGCTACACCTTC
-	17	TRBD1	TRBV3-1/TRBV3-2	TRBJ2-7	CASSPSSRDRDRHEQYF	TGTGCCAGCAGCCCAAGCTCCCGGGACAGGGATAGACACGAGCAGTACTTC
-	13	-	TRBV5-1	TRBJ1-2	CASSPHEDYGYTF	TGCGCCAGCAGCCCCCACGAGGACTATGGCTACACCTTC
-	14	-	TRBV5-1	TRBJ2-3	CASSELDLADTQYF	TGCGCCAGCAGCGAACTTGATCTGGCAGATACGCAGTATTTT
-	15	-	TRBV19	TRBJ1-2	CASSIESGERRGYTF	TGTGCCAGTAGTATCGAGAGTGGGGAGCGACGGGGCTACACCTTC
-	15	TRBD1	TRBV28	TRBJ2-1	CASSMRTGFFGEQFF	TGTGCCAGCAGTATGAGGACAGGGTTCTTTGGTGAGCAGTTCTTC
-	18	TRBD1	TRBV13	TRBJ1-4	CASSERTGTGITNEKLFF	TGTGCCAGCAGCGAAAGAACCGGGACAGGGATCACTAATGAAAAACTGTTTTTT
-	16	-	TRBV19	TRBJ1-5	CASSIVGGMSNQPQHF	TGTGCCAGTAGTATAGTAGGAGGGATGAGCAATCAGCCCCAGCATTTT
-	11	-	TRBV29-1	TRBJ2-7	CSVASGYEQYF	TGCAGCGTTGCGAGCGGGTACGAGCAGTACTTC
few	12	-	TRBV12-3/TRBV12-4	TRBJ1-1	CASSFSNTEAFF	TGTGCCAGCAGTTTCTCGAACACTGAAGCTTTCTTT
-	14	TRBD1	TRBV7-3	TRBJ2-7	CASSPTGTGGEQYF	TGTGCCAGCAGCCCCACCGGGACAGGGGGTGAGCAGTACTTC
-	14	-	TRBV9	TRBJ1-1	CASAFGQGGTEAFF	TGTGCCAGTGCGTTTGGCCAGGGAGGGACTGAAGCTTTCTTT
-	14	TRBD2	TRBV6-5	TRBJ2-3	CASSYNLAADTQYF	TGTGCCAGCAGTTACAACCTAGCGGCAGATACGCAGTATTTT